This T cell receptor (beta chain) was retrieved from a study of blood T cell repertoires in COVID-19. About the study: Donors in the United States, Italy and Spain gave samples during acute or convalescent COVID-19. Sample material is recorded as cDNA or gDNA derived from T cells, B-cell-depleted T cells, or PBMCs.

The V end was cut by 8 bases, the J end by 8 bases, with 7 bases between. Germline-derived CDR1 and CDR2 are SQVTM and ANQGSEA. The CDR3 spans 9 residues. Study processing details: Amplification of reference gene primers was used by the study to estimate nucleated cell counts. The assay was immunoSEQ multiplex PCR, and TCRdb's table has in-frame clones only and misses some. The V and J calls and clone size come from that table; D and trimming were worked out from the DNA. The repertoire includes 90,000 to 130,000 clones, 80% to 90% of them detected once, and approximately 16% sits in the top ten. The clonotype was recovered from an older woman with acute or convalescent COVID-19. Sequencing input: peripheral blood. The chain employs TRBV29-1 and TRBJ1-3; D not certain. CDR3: CSSLDTIYF. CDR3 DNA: TGCAGCTCGCTAGACACCATATATTTT.